Sequencing of this TCR beta chain was carried out in a study of blood T cell repertoires in COVID-19. Unmatched junction bases numbered 2, after V lost 6 bases and J lost 6 bases. This CDR3 has 12 residues. Germline CDR1 and CDR2: SNHLY and FYNNEI. TCRdb keeps only in-frame clones here, not all; method: immunoSEQ multiplex PCR. Of about 120,000 clones in the sample, 86% were seen once. Sequencing was done on a sample of peripheral blood. The source is a man in his 70s who had recovered from COVID-19. The V call is TRBV2, the J call TRBJ2-3; 8 nucleotides agree with TRBD2. The CDR3 DNA is TGTGCCAGCAGGACTAGCGAGGATACGCAGTATTTT. Protein sequence: CASRTSEDTQYF.